The 10 T cell receptor beta chains given below trace back to one sample, sequenced in a study of blood T cell repertoires in COVID-19. Sequenced by immunoSEQ multiplex PCR; TCRdb stores in-frame clones only, minus some. The data hold about 280,000 clones, with approximately 88% observed a single time. Sequencing input: PBMCs or T cells enriched from blood (not recorded which). The source of these receptors is a woman in her thirties who had recovered from COVID-19.

The V call is TRBV28, the J call TRBJ2-7, with 9 bases that match TRBD1. In germline, CDR1 is MDHEN, CDR2 SYDVKM. With V trimmed by 5 bases and J by 1 base, 6 bases remained unmatched. The CDR3 runs 15 residues. The CDR3 spells CASSTPGQGSYEQYF. CDR3 in DNA: TGTGCCAGCAGTACGCCCGGACAGGGGTCCTACGAGCAGTACTTC.

This sequence joins TRBV10-3 and TRBJ2-7; possibly TRBD2 for D (5 bases). Trimming shortened V by 6 bases and J by 2 bases, and 8 bases separated the two germline ends. There are 12 residues in the CDR3. Germline assignment: CDR1 ENHRY and CDR2 SYGVKD. The CDR3 reads CAISAGAYEQYF. The CDR3 bases are TGTGCCATCAGCGCGGGCGCCTACGAGCAGTACTTC.

This clone was picked up one time. The chain joins TRBV19 to TRBJ1-4, with unresolved D. This CDR3 is 13 amino acids long. Per germline, CDR1 LNHDA and CDR2 SQIVND (reference sequence). Trimming shortened V by 10 bases and J by 7 bases, and 16 bases separated the two germline ends. CDR3 nucleotides: TGTGCCACTTCTCGAGTTTTGTTTGAAAAACTGTTTTTT. Its protein product is CATSRVLFEKLFF. Variable domain in full (rest from reference TRBV19 and TRBJ1-4): DGGITQSPKYLFRKEGQNVTLSCEQNLNHDAMYWYRQDPGQGLRLIYYSQIVNDFQKGDIAEGYSVSREKKESFPLTVTSAQKNPTAFYLCATSRVLFEKLFFGSGTQLSVL.

As regards this clone: The junction departs from the called germline gene at one end, perhaps through a read error. This rearrangement joins TRBV6-1 to TRBJ1-2; possible D gene TRBD1, 5 bases. This CDR3 contains 15 residues. Germline CDR1 reads MNHNS; CDR2 reads SASEGT. CDR3 protein: CASREGESTRNGYTF. CDR3 sequence (DNA): TGTGCCAGCAGGGAAGGGGAGTCCACGAGGAATGGCTACACCTTC.

This chain connects TRBV4-1 to TRBJ1-4; D is perhaps TRBD1 (6 bases). CDR1 MGHRA and CDR2 YSYEKL come from the germline V gene. There are 15 residues in the CDR3. Trimming stripped 2 bases from V and 8 bases from J, with 15 bases between. The CDR3, as DNA: TGCGCCAGCAGCCAATTCACAGGGCGAGGAGAAAAACTGTTTTTT. This sequence encodes CASSQFTGRGEKLFF.

The chain uses TRBV25-1 and TRBJ1-2; a possible D gene is TRBD1 (6 bases). V was pared by 2 bases and J by 3 bases, with 10 bases between. The CDR3 extends over 14 amino acids. Germline V gene lookup returns CDR1 MGHDK and CDR2 SYGVNS. The CDR3 nucleotides are TGTGCCAGCAGTGAAGGGGGCGTTTACTATGGCTACACCTTC. Its translation: CASSEGGVYYGYTF.

The chain couples TRBV5-1 to TRBJ2-3; perhaps TRBD2 as D (7 bases). The CDR3 is 16 residues long. Germline lookup yields CDR1 SGHRS and CDR2 YFSETQ. Trimming took off 7 bases at V and 1 base at J, with 19 bases between the two ends. CDR3 protein: CASRLGGGLGTDTQYF. As DNA, the CDR3 is TGCGCCAGCCGATTAGGGGGAGGGCTCGGCACAGATACGCAGTATTTT.

V usage is TRBV29-1 and J usage is TRBJ1-1; D gene unclear. Germline CDR1 SQVTM, CDR2 ANQGSEA. Trimming cost V 2 bases and J 2 bases, with 12 bases left between them. The CDR3 totals 14 residues. DNA of the CDR3: TGCAGCGTTGAACCTCGGGTCTCTAACACTGAAGCTTTCTTT. This encodes CSVEPRVSNTEAFF.

This sequence joins TRBV3-1 (or the pseudogene TRBV3-2) and TRBJ2-1; TRBD2 matches at 9 bases. The CDR3 is 17 residues long. With V trimmed by 1 base and J by 4 bases, 8 bases remained unmatched. Germline V gene sequence: CDR1 LGHDT, CDR2 YNNKEL (reference sequence). The CDR3 is CASSQVGGGAAYNEQFF. CDR3 DNA: TGTGCCAGCAGCCAAGTAGGCGGGGGGGCCGCATACAATGAGCAGTTCTTC.

This chain connects TRBV29-1 to TRBJ1-2; D remains unclear. CDR3 length: 13 residues. Trimming stripped 3 bases from V and 2 bases from J, with 10 bases between. Germline CDR1 is SQVTM and CDR2 is ANQGSEA. The CDR3 DNA reads TGCAGCGTTGATCAGTGGGAGAACTATGGCTACACCTTC. It codes for CSVDQWENYGYTF.